A selection of T cell receptor beta chains follows, all from one sample in a study of blood T cell repertoires in COVID-19. Only in-frame clones appear in the TCRdb table, and some are missing; sequencing was by immunoSEQ multiplex PCR. This table has 55,000 to 75,000 clones, under 95% appearing once. Sequencing used peripheral blood. These receptors all stem from a human donor in a cohort sampled during active COVID-19. CDR3s include the opening cysteine and the closing phenylalanine or tryptophan. Each record gives: CDR3 protein, CDR3 length, J gene, V gene, D gene. A D gene is named only where the DNA matches it firmly.

CDR3 protein: CASDPQFLDSRGNQPQHF; CDR3 length: 18; J gene: TRBJ1-5; V gene: TRBV28; D gene: .
CDR3 protein: CASSPLAGDSYEQYF; CDR3 length: 15; J gene: TRBJ2-7; V gene: TRBV4-3; D gene: TRBD2
CDR3 protein: CASSLSGTSDGYTF; CDR3 length: 14; J gene: TRBJ1-2; V gene: TRBV28; D gene: .
CDR3 protein: CASSLDKGEAFF; CDR3 length: 12; J gene: TRBJ1-1; V gene: TRBV2; D gene: .
CDR3 protein: CASSQDRGTEAFF; CDR3 length: 13; J gene: TRBJ1-1; V gene: TRBV4-1; D gene: .
CDR3 protein: CASSVGGSYEQYF; CDR3 length: 13; J gene: TRBJ2-7; V gene: TRBV9; D gene: .
CDR3 protein: CASRGGFLYNEQFF; CDR3 length: 14; J gene: TRBJ2-1; V gene: TRBV10-2; D gene: .
CDR3 protein: CASRNDRGVEKLFF; CDR3 length: 14; J gene: TRBJ1-4; V gene: TRBV6-5; D gene: TRBD1
CDR3 protein: CASSPFMGGTEAFF; CDR3 length: 14; J gene: TRBJ1-1; V gene: TRBV6-5; D gene: .
CDR3 protein: CASSLGAGGPYEQYF; CDR3 length: 15; J gene: TRBJ2-7; V gene: TRBV11-2; D gene: TRBD2
CDR3 protein: CASSATELHEQYF; CDR3 length: 13; J gene: TRBJ2-7; V gene: TRBV11-2; D gene: .
CDR3 protein: CASSLAGTGPEAFF; CDR3 length: 14; J gene: TRBJ1-1; V gene: TRBV7-2; D gene: TRBD1
CDR3 protein: CASSGGGQAHGYTF; CDR3 length: 14; J gene: TRBJ1-2; V gene: TRBV27; D gene: TRBD1
CDR3 protein: CASSPSGMTSPLHF; CDR3 length: 14; J gene: TRBJ1-6; V gene: TRBV16; D gene: .
CDR3 protein: CASSPGGPSNQPQHF; CDR3 length: 15; J gene: TRBJ1-5; V gene: TRBV4-1; D gene: .
CDR3 protein: CASRLDRVYEQYF; CDR3 length: 13; J gene: TRBJ2-7; V gene: TRBV6-5; D gene: TRBD1
CDR3 protein: CASSFGGSYEQYF; CDR3 length: 13; J gene: TRBJ2-7; V gene: TRBV5-4; D gene: .
CDR3 protein: CASSGGQTILAYEQYF; CDR3 length: 16; J gene: TRBJ2-7; V gene: TRBV7-8; D gene: TRBD1
CDR3 protein: CASSPGKIYGYTF; CDR3 length: 13; J gene: TRBJ1-2; V gene: TRBV28; D gene: .
CDR3 protein: CASSPGQGTYEQYF; CDR3 length: 14; J gene: TRBJ2-7; V gene: TRBV6-5; D gene: TRBD1
CDR3 protein: CSVETGVYEQYF; CDR3 length: 12; J gene: TRBJ2-7; V gene: TRBV29-1; D gene: .
CDR3 protein: CASSPQSGSYEQYF; CDR3 length: 14; J gene: TRBJ2-7; V gene: TRBV18; D gene: .
CDR3 protein: CASSLGGQTTDTQYF; CDR3 length: 15; J gene: TRBJ2-3; V gene: TRBV6-5; D gene: TRBD1
CDR3 protein: CATSRDGRGGTGANVLTF; CDR3 length: 18; J gene: TRBJ2-6; V gene: TRBV15; D gene: .
CDR3 protein: CASSFHLILGTGGRRNYGYTF; CDR3 length: 21; J gene: TRBJ1-2; V gene: TRBV28; D gene: TRBD1
CDR3 protein: CASSITPSNTEAFF; CDR3 length: 14; J gene: TRBJ1-1; V gene: TRBV19; D gene: .
CDR3 protein: CASSEFRTGEAFF; CDR3 length: 13; J gene: TRBJ1-1; V gene: TRBV6-1; D gene: TRBD1
CDR3 protein: CASSPRQGISYEQYF; CDR3 length: 15; J gene: TRBJ2-7; V gene: TRBV11-2; D gene: TRBD1
CDR3 protein: CASSVGSGEQFF; CDR3 length: 12; J gene: TRBJ2-1; V gene: TRBV9; D gene: .
CDR3 protein: CASSSPGGLNQPQHF; CDR3 length: 15; J gene: TRBJ1-5; V gene: TRBV5-8; D gene: .
CDR3 protein: CASSFQGGYEQYF; CDR3 length: 13; J gene: TRBJ2-7; V gene: TRBV11-2; D gene: .
CDR3 protein: CASSFLSGRDDYEQYF; CDR3 length: 16; J gene: TRBJ2-7; V gene: TRBV11-2; D gene: .
CDR3 protein: CASSSGGEKLFF; CDR3 length: 12; J gene: TRBJ1-4; V gene: TRBV2; D gene: TRBD1
CDR3 protein: CASSVGERYTDTQYF; CDR3 length: 15; J gene: TRBJ2-3; V gene: TRBV9; D gene: .
CDR3 protein: CASSLVPRDRGSSGNTIYF; CDR3 length: 19; J gene: TRBJ1-3; V gene: TRBV11-2; D gene: TRBD1
CDR3 protein: CSVEDSGVAAEAFF; CDR3 length: 14; J gene: TRBJ1-1; V gene: TRBV29-1; D gene: .
CDR3 protein: CASSSAGQETQYF; CDR3 length: 13; J gene: TRBJ2-5; V gene: TRBV28; D gene: .
CDR3 protein: CASSLQSISSYEQYF; CDR3 length: 15; J gene: TRBJ2-7; V gene: TRBV5-8; D gene: .
CDR3 protein: CATSERGNQPQHF; CDR3 length: 13; J gene: TRBJ1-5; V gene: TRBV24-1; D gene: .
CDR3 protein: CASSAMGPEQYF; CDR3 length: 12; J gene: TRBJ2-7; V gene: TRBV9; D gene: .
CDR3 protein: CASSPGTGGVEKLFF; CDR3 length: 15; J gene: TRBJ1-4; V gene: TRBV27; D gene: TRBD1
CDR3 protein: CAWSEGRGNQPQHF; CDR3 length: 14; J gene: TRBJ1-5; V gene: TRBV30; D gene: .
CDR3 protein: CARTTGTGFPAPSYEQYF; CDR3 length: 18; J gene: TRBJ2-7; V gene: TRBV19; D gene: TRBD1
CDR3 protein: CASSLTGGNTEAFF; CDR3 length: 14; J gene: TRBJ1-1; V gene: TRBV7-3; D gene: .
CDR3 protein: CASSVASGNSPLHF; CDR3 length: 14; J gene: TRBJ1-6; V gene: TRBV9; D gene: .
CDR3 protein: CATTHRGRDPYEQYF; CDR3 length: 15; J gene: TRBJ2-7; V gene: TRBV2; D gene: TRBD1
CDR3 protein: CASSLRGGYEQYF; CDR3 length: 13; J gene: TRBJ2-7; V gene: TRBV5-8; D gene: TRBD2